The 24 T cell receptor beta chains below were found in one sample sequenced in a study of regulatory T cells in long-lasting Graves disease (dated by TCRdb to the early 2020s). The time point label corresponds to: newly diagnosed GD, antithyroid drugs for less than 3 months. RNA was extracted from PBMCs in TRIzol for both TCR sequencing and RNA sequencing. Receptors were amplified or captured by multiplex PCR. The run used an Illumina HiSeq 4000. CDR3 regions were amplified by Arm-PCR with iRepertoire HTBI primers to construct TCR beta libraries. The public reads were reanalyzed by TCRdb: fastp trimming at Q25, MiXCR alignment, in-frame beta chains only. Every distinct CDR3 protein forms one entry, paired with its most common genes and DNA. Within this sample are about 220,000 distinct CDR3 sequences, with roughly a fifth of them counted one time only. The ten top clones hold 12% of the sample. These data also featured in a second study, about T cells in Graves' hyperthyroidism and ophthalmopathy.

The sequences come from peripheral blood mononuclear cells (PBMCs), collected at new diagnosis, from a patient treated with antithyroid drugs. The receptors originated from a woman aged 25 to 39 with Graves disease. Donor details come from another sample of the same person, matched by shared clones.

This clonotype has ten or more counts. This sequence joins TRBV30 and TRBJ2-3; D is unresolved. CDR3 size: 13 residues. In germline, CDR1 is GTSNPN, CDR2 SVGIG (reference sequence). V dropped 3 bases and J dropped 2 bases, with 9 bases sitting between them. CDR3 loop: CAWSRPYTDTQYF. CDR3 in DNA: TGTGCCTGGAGCCGACCCTACACAGATACGCAGTATTTT.

With respect to this clonotype: This may arise from a read error, as a much more abundant clone is one base away. V is TRBV15 and J is TRBJ1-2, with a weak D call TRBD1 (5 bases). The CDR3 sequence is 15 residues long. CDR1 is LNHNV and CDR2 is YYDKDF in the germline V gene (reference sequence). Deletions cut 2 bases from V and 4 bases from J, with 14 bases between. Here the CDR3 reads CATSRPPGMSYGYTF. CDR3 DNA: TGTGCCACCAGCAGACCTCCAGGGATGAGCTATGGCTACACCTTC.

This clonotype was detected ten times or more. The chain recombines TRBV12-3 or TRBV12-4 with TRBJ1-1; D gene ambiguous. The CDR3 consists of 13 residues. The V gene lost 6 bases and the J gene lost 0 bases, with 8 bases spanning the gap. CDR3 sequence: CASRNGVNTEAFF. The CDR3 DNA reads as TGTGCCAGCAGAAACGGAGTGAACACTGAAGCTTTCTTT.

This clonotype was counted many times. The chain joins TRBV2 to TRBJ2-3; 7 bases align to TRBD2. The J segment lost 6 bases and the V segment lost 4 bases, leaving 16 bases of the junction unmatched. This CDR3 is 17 amino acids long. CDR1 SNHLY and CDR2 FYNNEI come from the germline V gene. The CDR3 sequence is CASSGPQSGERGDTQYF. The DNA for the CDR3 is TGTGCCAGCAGTGGGCCTCAGAGCGGGGAGCGTGGGGATACGCAGTATTTT. The full variable domain, with the rest looked up from reference TRBV2 and TRBJ2-3, is EPEVTQTPSHQVTQMGQEVILRCVPISNHLYFYWYRQILGQKVEFLVSFYNNEISEKSEIFDDQFSVERPDGSNFTLKIRSTKLEDSAMYFCASSGPQSGERGDTQYFGPGTRLTVL.

This clonotype has a count of ten or more. V is TRBV7-9 and J is TRBJ2-7; no clear D. The CDR3 is 14 amino acids. Germline loops: CDR1 SEHNR, CDR2 FQNEAQ (reference sequence). Trimming shortened V by 3 bases and J by 2 bases, and 11 bases separated the two germline ends. CDR3 bases: TGTGCCAGCAGCTTGGTTCTAGACACCTACGAGCAGTACTTC. It translates to CASSLVLDTYEQYF.

This clonotype came up many times. The rearrangement links TRBV2 to TRBJ1-1, with D perhaps matching TRBD1 (5 bases). Trimming removed 1 base from V and 0 bases from J, with 15 bases in between. The germline V gene has CDR1 SNHLY and CDR2 FYNNEI. CDR3 length: 17 residues. The CDR3 is CASSEGGKRGMNTEAFF. The DNA of the CDR3 is TGTGCCAGCAGTGAAGGGGGCAAGAGGGGAATGAACACTGAAGCTTTCTTT.

V and J are TRBV5-1 and TRBJ2-1, with TRBD2 as a possible D gene (6 bases). V lost 0 bases and J 7 bases, leaving 11 bases between the germline ends. Germline V gives CDR1 SGHRS, CDR2 YFSETQ. This CDR3 has 14 amino acids. For the CDR3, the DNA is TGCGCCAGCAGCTTGGATACGGGGAGGAATGAGCAGTTCTTC. Its translation is CASSLDTGRNEQFF.

The chain links TRBV12-5 to TRBJ2-2; perhaps TRBD1 as D (6 bases). This CDR3 is 14 amino acids long. Germline CDR1 reads LGHNT; CDR2 reads FRNRAP. Trimming took off 2 bases at V and 7 bases at J, with 11 bases between the two ends. CDR3 sequence: CASGLNRVDGELFF. The CDR3, as DNA: TGTGCTAGTGGTTTGAACAGGGTGGACGGGGAGCTGTTTTTT. Full variable domain (outside the CDR3, taken from reference TRBV12-5 and TRBJ2-2): DARVTQTPRHKVTEMGQEVTMRCQPILGHNTVFWYRQTMMQGLELLAYFRNRAPLDDSGMPKDRFSAEMPDATLATLKIQPSEPRDSAVYFCASGLNRVDGELFFGEGSRLTVL.

With respect to this clonotype: A far larger clone is off by one base, so a read error is likely. The chain combines TRBV3-1 with TRBJ1-3; D is undetermined. Germline assignment: CDR1 LGHDT and CDR2 YNNKEL (reference sequence). The CDR3 loop spans 12 amino acids. V was shortened by 2 bases and J by 2 bases, with 1 base between the two germline ends. The CDR3 protein is CASSQTGNTIYF. In nucleotides, the CDR3 is TGTGCCAGCAGCCAAACTGGAAACACCATATATTTT. Supplemented by reference TRBV3-1 and TRBJ1-3, the full variable domain reads DTAVSQTPKYLVTQMGNDKSIKCEQNLGHDTMYWYKQDSKKFLKIMFSYNNKELIINETVPNRFSPKSPDKAHLNLHINSLELGDSAVYFCASSQTGNTIYFGEGSWLTVV.

CDR3 DNA: TGTGCCAGCAGTTTTTATGCAACTAATGAAAAACTGTTTTTT. This gives the protein CASSFYATNEKLFF. The V gene is TRBV28, the J gene TRBJ1-4; D not certain. Trimming removed 3 bases at V and 0 bases at J, with 5 bases between. CDR1 MDHEN and CDR2 SYDVKM come from the germline V gene. The CDR3 is made up of 14 amino acids.

This clonotype appeared many times. The chain joins TRBV7-9 to TRBJ2-1; D might be TRBD2 (7 bases). The CDR3 consists of 16 residues. The germline V and J ends were trimmed by 1 base and 3 bases, with 13 bases remaining between them. Germline V CDR1 and CDR2: SEHNR, FQNEAQ (reference sequence). CDR3 loop: CASSLVAGALYNEQFF. CDR3 sequence (DNA): TGTGCCAGCAGCTTAGTGGCGGGGGCTCTCTACAATGAGCAGTTCTTC.

This chain uses TRBV19 with TRBJ2-3; TRBD2 agrees at 7 bases. There are 16 residues in the CDR3. V gave up 3 bases and J gave up 4 bases; unmatched junction bases: 10. Looked up from germline, CDR1 is LNHDA and CDR2 is SQIVND (reference sequence). As DNA, the CDR3 is TGTGCCAGTAGTATTAATCTGCGGGGGTGGGCAGATACGCAGTATTTT. Protein product: CASSINLRGWADTQYF.

The chain couples TRBV9 to TRBJ1-2; D ambiguous. Looked up from germline, CDR1 is SGDLS and CDR2 is YYNGEE. There are 15 residues in the CDR3. Trimming pared 0 bases from V and 1 base from J, leaving 10 bases between. This chain's CDR3 is CASSVGGSLNYGYTF. In nucleotides, the CDR3 is TGTGCCAGCAGCGTAGGCGGCAGCCTTAACTATGGCTACACCTTC. The entire variable domain, with the rest obtained from reference TRBV9 and TRBJ1-2, is as follows: DSGVTQTPKHLITATGQRVTLRCSPRSGDLSVYWYQQSLDQGLQFLIQYYNGEERAKGNILERFSAQQFPDLHSELNLSSLELGDSALYFCASSVGGSLNYGYTFGSGTRLTVV.

At least ten counts were recorded for this clonotype. The chain recombines TRBV6-2 or TRBV6-3 with TRBJ2-7; D remains unclear. Germline V gene data show CDR1 as MNHEY and CDR2 as SVGEGT. The CDR3 runs to 11 residues. Deletions cut 2 bases from V and 3 bases from J, with 2 bases between. Here the CDR3 DNA reads TGTGCCAGCAGTTACAACTACGAGCAGTACTTC. Translation: CASSYNYEQYF.

In this sample, this clonotype turned up many times. V is TRBV7-6 and J is TRBJ2-3; D is possibly TRBD1 (5 bases). Looked up from germline, CDR1 is SGHVS and CDR2 is FNYEAQ. CDR3 size: 15 residues. Trimming took 5 bases from V and 1 from J, leaving 13 bases between them. The CDR3 spells CASSGQLGGTDTQYF. For the CDR3, the DNA is TGTGCCAGCAGCGGGCAGCTAGGGGGCACAGATACGCAGTATTTT.

This clonotype showed up many times. The gene calls are TRBV30 and TRBJ2-7; TRBD2 is a possible D gene (6 bases). The CDR3 covers 13 residues. V lost 2 bases to trimming and J lost 7 bases, with 15 bases between them. Germline CDR1 reads GTSNPN; CDR2 reads SVGIG (reference sequence). CDR3 loop: CAWSLSGAGEQYF. In nucleotides, the CDR3 is TGTGCCTGGAGTCTCAGTGGCGCGGGGGAGCAGTACTTC.

This clonotype was observed many times. The J gene is TRBJ1-2, the V gene TRBV12-3 or TRBV12-4, with D possibly TRBD1 on 5 matching bases. The CDR3 loop spans 14 amino acids. Deletions cut 4 bases from V and 4 bases from J, with 13 bases between. The DNA of the CDR3 is TGTGCCAGCAGTTCCCCCCAGGGTACCTATGGCTACACCTTC. Protein product: CASSSPQGTYGYTF.

The count of this clonotype is one. The J gene is TRBJ2-1, the V gene TRBV27; D is tentatively TRBD1 or TRBD2 (5 bases each). Trimming took 4 bases from V and 8 from J, leaving 15 bases between them. Germline-derived CDR1 and CDR2 are MNHEY and SMNVEV (reference sequence). The CDR3 extends over 14 amino acids. The CDR3 region is CASSSTGWGYEQFF. CDR3 coding DNA: TGTGCCAGCAGTTCGACGGGATGGGGGTATGAGCAGTTCTTC.

This clonotype was picked up many times. This rearrangement joins TRBV10-2 to TRBJ2-5; D may match TRBD1 or TRBD2 (6 bases each). Per the germline V gene, CDR1 is WSHSY and CDR2 is SAAADI. The CDR3 is 14 amino acids. V lost 8 bases and J 4 bases, leaving 17 bases between the germline ends. In DNA form, the CDR3 reads TGCGCCAGCTCAATACAGGGAGGAAGAGAGACCCAGTACTTC. Its translation is CASSIQGGRETQYF.

Comment on this clonotype: This may stem from a read error, because a much larger clone lies one nucleotide away. The rearrangement joins TRBV6-2 or TRBV6-3 to TRBJ1-5; D might be TRBD1 (5 bases). Germline CDR1 reads MNHEY; CDR2 reads SVGEGT. CDR3 length: 13 residues. V was pared by 7 bases and J by 6 bases, with 13 bases between. CDR3 amino acids: CASMARAGQPQHF. Written as DNA, the CDR3 is TGTGCCAGCATGGCCAGGGCGGGTCAGCCCCAGCATTTT.

This clonotype has at least ten counts. This sequence joins TRBV14 and TRBJ2-1; the match to TRBD2 covers 8 bases. CDR3 length equals 17 residues. The germline gives CDR1 SGHDN, CDR2 FVKESK. J gave up 10 bases and V 3 bases, and 17 bases lay outside the gene matches. The CDR3 DNA reads as TGTGCCAGCAGCCACCTACCGGGACTAGGACTACCAGGGGAGCAGTTCTTC. As protein: CASSHLPGLGLPGEQFF.

This clonotype was counted at least ten times. The CDR3 is CASSELAGGPQYF. The DNA of the CDR3 is TGTGCCAGCAGTGAACTAGCGGGAGGGCCTCAGTACTTC. The rearrangement uses TRBV2 and TRBJ2-7; 12 bases agree with TRBD2. This CDR3 region has 13 residues. Germline CDR1 SNHLY, CDR2 FYNNEI. The ends lost 2 bases at V and 10 bases at J; junction bases unmatched: 3. Full variable domain (rest looked up from reference TRBV2 and TRBJ2-7): EPEVTQTPSHQVTQMGQEVILRCVPISNHLYFYWYRQILGQKVEFLVSFYNNEISEKSEIFDDQFSVERPDGSNFTLKIRSTKLEDSAMYFCASSELAGGPQYFGPGTRLTVT.

There are many counts of this clonotype. The chain employs TRBV29-1 and TRBJ1-3; no clear D. This CDR3 comprises 13 residues. Germline loops: CDR1 SQVTM, CDR2 ANQGSEA. Trimming shortened V by 3 bases and J by 2 bases, and 8 bases separated the two germline ends. The CDR3 DNA is TGCAGCGTTGAGGAGGCCACTGGAAACACCATATATTTT. Its protein product is CSVEEATGNTIYF.

This clonotype was counted at least ten times. J is TRBJ1-1 and V is TRBV18, with D possibly being TRBD1 (5 bases). The CDR3 contains 13 residues. V lost 2 bases, J lost 4 bases, and 8 bases lay in between. Germline V gene lookup returns CDR1 KGHSH and CDR2 LQKENI. The CDR3 bases are TGTGCCAGCTCACCATATACAGGCACTGAAGCTTTCTTT. Its protein is CASSPYTGTEAFF.